This paragraph covers one T cell receptor beta chain sequence. This clonotype was found many times. Its antigen is currently not known. Within one base of it there is no much larger clone, and no base qualities were kept. A patient counted as having stable Graves' hyperthyroidism if no progression to ophthalmopathy occurred over 18 months of follow-up. Hyperthyroidism patients were newly diagnosed, had a disease duration of under 2 months, and were aged 18 to 65 years. Any patient with an uncontrolled infection, another autoimmune disease, pregnancy or lactation was excluded. Diagnoses relied on clinical symptoms, serum thyroxine and TRAb, thyroid ultrasound and orbital computed tomography. PBMCs were isolated from about 10 ml of fresh peripheral blood by Ficoll-Paque density gradient centrifugation. Total RNA was extracted with Trizol reagent, and quality was checked on an Agilent 2100 Bioanalyzer.

The data are from a study of T cells in Graves' hyperthyroidism and ophthalmopathy (dated by TCRdb to between 2018 and 2021). Regarding the research as a whole: Peripheral blood was collected at initial diagnosis, before any treatment. A discovery cohort of roughly 100 patients, 43 with Graves' ophthalmopathy and over 55 with stable Graves' hyperthyroidism, was used to find distinguishing TCR V-J signatures. Prospective prediction of ophthalmopathy was tested in an independent validation cohort consisting of about 19 hyperthyroidism patients and more than 15 patients who later progressed to ophthalmopathy. The 100 discovery patients were divided at random into training and test sets in a 7:3 ratio. In addition, the study compared T-cell repertoires in thyroid tissue and in blood from roughly six Graves' hyperthyroidism patients. Following sampling, methimazole starting at 30 mg daily was given to hyperthyroidism patients, and high-dose intravenous methylprednisolone was given to ophthalmopathy patients. TCR Vbeta CDR3 sequencing of 140 or so peripheral blood samples (about 45 ophthalmopathy, 75 to 80 hyperthyroidism and roughly 17 progressor patients) is reported in the paper.

The TCR beta CDR3 regions were amplified from RNA transcripts. A first-round RT-PCR of the TCR CDR3 used the HTBI primer set with the Qiagen OneStep RT-PCR kit. Libraries were constructed in a second round of multiplex PCR, after which size selection and purification were carried out. Paired-end sequencing of the libraries was performed with 100 bp reads on an Illumina HiSeq2000. Processing in the source paper ran as follows. SOAPnuke was used to process the raw data, with reads discarded if the reads contained adapters or uncalled bases, had a mean Phred below 15, or lacked an exact constant-primer or identifier match. COPE v1.2.5 was used to merge high-quality paired reads, and clonotypes were defined as unique nucleotide sequences. MiTCR v1.1 was used to align clonotypes to the IMGT TRBV, TRBD and TRBJ reference segments. Only V-J combinations with frequency above 0.0001, covering roughly 99% of repertoires, were analysed. The TCS score was defined as the ratio of F50 (clonal expansion) to E x V (chaos), calculated using BLOSUM62-based TCRdist between CDR3 peptides within each V-J. Welch's t-statistics and random forest reduced fewer than 600 V-J features to roughly 13, which were used in a naive Bayes classifier (R e1071). TCRdb reran the public reads through fastp at Q25 and MiXCR, keeping productive beta chains. Rows with a matching CDR3 protein are joined into one entry that keeps the most common DNA and genes. The authors' filters were not applied to this entry. This sample comprises roughly 510,000 distinct CDR3 sequences, around 20% of them detected only once. In total, the top ten clones hold around 27% of the sample.

What the research found in general, with its limitations: In validation, the model predicted progression to ophthalmopathy a median of roughly six months before onset, with roughly 70% sensitivity and roughly 73% specificity. Ophthalmopathy was separated from stable hyperthyroidism by a 13 V-J signature model, with approximately 86% sensitivity and roughly 81% specificity obtained in cross-validation and 80%/75% obtained in testing. No statistical method was used to fix the sample size in advance, and group allocation was not hidden from the investigators. Blood samples also contained most of the expanded thyroid clonotypes (frequency above 0.001), which suggests that blood repertoires may reflect thyroid immune responses.

This clonotype was obtained from a man in his late teens or twenties with Graves' hyperthyroidism. The sequenced material came from blood.

The sequenced DNA: TGTGCCTGGAGTCCTAGACAGGGCGGAGAGCAGTACTTC. Its coded protein is CAWSPRQGGEQYF. The rearrangement combines TRBV30 with TRBJ2-7; 7 of the junction bases match TRBD1. The V end gives up 2 bases and the J end 7 bases, leaving 8 bases in the junction not matched to a gene. From its cysteine to its phenylalanine, the CDR3 spans 13 amino acids. Here the CDR3 DNA is all that survives: 39 bases in frame from base 1. CDR1 GTSNPN and CDR2 SVGIG are derived from the germline V gene (reference sequence).